The 16 T cell receptor beta chains in this list originate from one sample, sequenced in a study of blood T cell repertoires in COVID-19 (TCRdb year 2020). Receptor amplification or capture employed the immunoSEQ multiplex PCR assay. TCRdb carries this immuneACCESS record with in-frame sequences only. Its versions omit some clonotypes, under half of them owing to an unresolved V gene in the studies checked, with the rest unexplained. The sample table contains approximately 220,000 clones; only one count was recorded for approximately 83% of them. The ten most abundant clones make up approximately 3% of the sample. Sequencing was carried out using peripheral blood. Receptors were obtained from a woman in her 30s who had recovered from COVID-19.

V is TRBV7-6 and J is TRBJ1-2, with a tentative D call TRBD1 (5 bases). Germline loops: CDR1 SGHVS, CDR2 FNYEAQ. The V gene lost 6 bases and the J gene lost 4 bases, with 15 bases spanning the gap. CDR3 length: 14 residues. CDR3 bases: TGTGCCAGCAGTCCAGCGGGGGGTGGCTATGGCTACACCTTC. This sequence encodes CASSPAGGGYGYTF.

The chain combines TRBV7-9 with TRBJ2-1, with 14 bases that match TRBD2. CDR1 and CDR2 from the germline V gene are SEHNR and FQNEAQ (reference sequence). The CDR3 runs 17 residues. V lost 0 bases to trimming and J lost 7 bases; unmatched junction nucleotides: 5. The chain's CDR3 is CASSLATGLAGENEQFF. The CDR3 region has the DNA TGTGCCAGCAGCTTAGCGACGGGACTAGCGGGAGAGAATGAGCAGTTCTTC.

The V call is TRBV13, the J call TRBJ2-1; D is unclear. In germline, CDR1 is PRHDT, CDR2 FYEKMQ (reference sequence). The CDR3 runs to 16 residues. Trimming stripped 4 bases from V and 0 bases from J, with 13 bases between. CDR3 sequence reads: CASSWRRLSSYNEQFF. In DNA form, the CDR3 reads TGTGCCAGCAGCTGGAGACGGCTAAGCTCCTACAATGAGCAGTTCTTC.

V usage is TRBV5-4 and J usage is TRBJ1-4; 11 positions match TRBD1. Germline V gene data show CDR1 as SGHNT and CDR2 as YYREEE (reference sequence). This CDR3 region has 17 residues. The trim removed 0 bases at V and 0 bases at J, leaving 1 base unmatched. CDR3 nucleotide sequence: TGTGCCAGCAGCTTGGCGGGACAGGGGGCAACTAATGAAAAACTGTTTTTT. Its protein product is CASSLAGQGATNEKLFF.

The CDR3 nucleotides read TGTGCCAGCAGTGGTCGGACCCGGGGGTGGGCCGGGGAGCTGTTTTTT. Its protein product is CASSGRTRGWAGELFF. The chain joins TRBV25-1 to TRBJ2-2; a weak D match, TRBD2 (6 bases). The CDR3 runs to 16 residues. Trimming left V 4 bases short and J 6 bases short, with 18 bases between. Germline V lookup: CDR1 MGHDK, CDR2 SYGVNS.

The CDR3 loop reads CASSLGRDYGYTF. The CDR3 DNA reads as TGTGCCAGCAGTTTGGGCAGAGACTATGGCTACACCTTC. This chain joins TRBV28 and TRBJ1-2, with D hard to call. Trimming shortened V by 3 bases and J by 3 bases, and 8 bases separated the two germline ends. Germline CDR1 MDHEN, CDR2 SYDVKM. The CDR3 sequence is 13 residues long.

The V and J genes are TRBV5-1 and TRBJ2-3; possibly TRBD1 for D (6 bases). Germline CDR1 and CDR2: SGHRS and YFSETQ. Trimming took 0 bases from V and 3 from J, leaving 17 bases between them. This CDR3 has 17 amino acids. CDR3 DNA: TGCGCCAGCAGCTTGGCCTCGTCGGGCAGGGGTACAGATACGCAGTATTTT. Residues: CASSLASSGRGTDTQYF.

The rearrangement uses TRBV6-4 and TRBJ1-4; no clear D. Per germline, CDR1 MRHNA and CDR2 SNTAGT. Trimming removed 4 bases at V and 8 bases at J, with 11 bases between. The CDR3 is made up of 13 amino acids. CDR3 sequence (DNA): TGTGCCAGCAGTGGACGGGATTTCGAAAAACTGTTTTTT. This sequence encodes CASSGRDFEKLFF.

In DNA form, the CDR3 reads TGTGCCAGCAGCCTGCCGGTGAGGTTGGGAGCCTACGAGCAGTACTTC. It codes for CASSLPVRLGAYEQYF. This chain links TRBV28 with TRBJ2-7; perhaps TRBD2 as D (5 bases). Germline lookup yields CDR1 MDHEN and CDR2 SYDVKM. The V end lost 6 bases, the J end lost 2 bases, and 20 bases lay between the germline ends. The CDR3 sequence is 16 residues long.

CDR3 coding DNA: TGTGCCATCAGGGACACCTTAGGGGCAGATACGCAGTATTTT. Protein: CAIRDTLGADTQYF. The chain uses TRBV10-3 and TRBJ2-3; tentative D call: TRBD1 (5 bases). Germline assignment: CDR1 ENHRY and CDR2 SYGVKD. The CDR3 extends over 14 amino acids. The V end lost 6 bases, the J end lost 4 bases, and 14 bases lay between the germline ends.

The genes are TRBV14 and TRBJ2-7, with a possible D match to TRBD1 (5 bases). Trimming removed 5 bases from V and 7 bases from J, with 18 bases in between. CDR1 is SGHDN and CDR2 is FVKESK in the germline V gene. CDR3 length equals 14 residues. CDR3 amino acids: CASSTPDSYLEQYF. Here the CDR3 DNA reads TGTGCCAGCAGCACCCCCGACAGTTACCTGGAGCAGTACTTC.

The chain combines TRBV29-1 with TRBJ2-1, with TRBD1 identical over 10 bases. This CDR3 contains 12 residues. CDR1 SQVTM and CDR2 ANQGSEA come from the germline V gene. Trimming cost V 4 bases and J 8 bases; bases outside gene matches: 2. The CDR3 here is CSVGTGGDEQFF. CDR3 nucleotides: TGCAGCGTTGGGACAGGGGGGGATGAGCAGTTCTTC.

This clone came up a few times. The V gene is TRBV5-5, the J gene TRBJ2-3; 8 nucleotides align to TRBD2. Losses at the gene ends were 2 bases for V and 5 bases for J; bases not matched to a gene: 4. From germline, CDR1 is SGHKS and CDR2 YYEKEE (reference sequence). There are 14 residues in the CDR3. The CDR3 bases are TGTGCCAGCAGCTTAGCGGGAGTTGAAGATACGCAGTATTTT. This translates into CASSLAGVEDTQYF.

This chain joins TRBV30 and TRBJ2-7, with TRBD2 identical over 10 bases. Germline V gene sequence: CDR1 GTSNPN, CDR2 SVGIG (reference sequence). With 5 bases clipped from V and 2 bases from J, the junction kept 6 bases outside the gene matches. CDR3 length: 14 residues. CDR3 sequence reads: CAWRGLAVPYEQYF. CDR3 DNA: TGTGCCTGGCGTGGACTAGCGGTACCCTACGAGCAGTACTTC.

The CDR3 here is CASSQRLTGLTEAFF. The CDR3 nucleotides are TGTGCCAGCAGTCAACGATTAACAGGGCTCACTGAAGCTTTCTTT. The chain recombines TRBV28 with TRBJ1-1; weak D call: TRBD1 (6 bases). Germline CDR1 and CDR2: MDHEN and SYDVKM. The CDR3 runs to 15 residues. Trimming took 5 bases from V and 4 from J, leaving 17 bases between them.

This clone was found a few times. This sequence may be a read error, since a much larger clone differs from it by one base. Other nucleotide sequences in the sample specify the same CDR3. The V and J genes are TRBV5-5 and TRBJ2-7, with TRBD2 matching 8 bases. The V gene end was trimmed by 0 bases and the J gene end by 0 bases; junction bases not matched to a gene: 2. Germline CDR1 SGHKS, CDR2 YYEKEE (reference sequence). This CDR3 region has 15 residues. The DNA of the CDR3 is TGTGCCAGCAGCTTGGGAACTAGCGGCTCCTACGAGCAGTACTTC. Protein sequence: CASSLGTSGSYEQYF.